Below are 31 T cell receptor beta chains sequenced from a single sample in a study of cytomegalovirus exposure and HLA in healthy donors listed by TCRdb under 2017. Receptor libraries were prepared by the immunoSEQ multiplex PCR assay. For the multiplex PCR, a mixture combining 60 forward primers for TCR Vbeta segments and 13 reverse primers for TCR Jbeta segments was used. The table comes from immuneACCESS by way of TCRdb, which keeps in-frame sequences with V and J called. Part of the clones is missing from these tables; in studies checked, under half for an unresolved V gene and the rest for unknown reasons. The sample records over 150,000 clones, about 85% of which are singletons. The ten biggest clones cover just over 2.5% of the sample. Source material: PBMCs. These receptors came from a man aged 30-40 years in good health and CMV-seropositive.

J is TRBJ2-3 and V is TRBV29-1; possible D gene TRBD1, 6 bases. CDR1 is SQVTM and CDR2 is ANQGSEA in the germline V gene. With 2 bases removed from V and 0 bases from J, the gap between germline ends came to 18 bases. The length of the CDR3 is 17 residues. CDR3 loop: CSVEPRGIGSSTDTQYF. DNA for the CDR3: TGCAGCGTTGAACCAAGGGGGATAGGGAGTAGCACAGATACGCAGTATTTT.

The chain carries TRBV4-2 and TRBJ1-5; a possible D gene is TRBD1 (5 bases). The CDR3 has 16 residues. Germline loops: CDR1 LGHNA, CDR2 YNFKEQ. V lost 2 bases to trimming and J lost 4 bases, with 15 bases between them. The CDR3 here is CASSQSPRDPNQPQHF. Written as DNA, the CDR3 is TGTGCCAGCAGCCAATCTCCGCGGGACCCAAATCAGCCCCAGCATTTT.

The chain joins TRBV15 to TRBJ2-1; 7 positions match TRBD2. V was pared by 2 bases and J by 5 bases, with 3 bases of the junction left unmatched. The CDR3 runs 14 residues. Germline CDR1 reads LNHNV; CDR2 reads YYDKDF (reference sequence). The CDR3, as DNA: TGTGCCACCAGCAGACTAGCGGAACACAATGAGCAGTTCTTC. Translation: CATSRLAEHNEQFF.

This clone appeared once. At one end the junction does not follow the germline gene, possibly because of a read error. The V and J genes are TRBV7-9 and TRBJ1-3; the D gene is possibly TRBD1 (6 bases). The CDR3 is 17 amino acids. Per germline, CDR1 SEHNR and CDR2 FQNEAQ (reference sequence). The CDR3 region is CSSSSMADSYSGNTIYF. In DNA form, the CDR3 reads TGTTCCAGCAGCTCAATGGCGGACAGTTACTCTGGAAACACCATATATTTT.

The chain has TRBV9 and TRBJ2-7; 9 positions agree with TRBD1. The CDR3 is 15 amino acids. The germline V gene encodes CDR1 SGDLS and CDR2 YYNGEE. Trimming at V came to 0 bases and at J to 4 bases, leaving 5 bases not matched to a gene. CDR3 DNA: TGTGCCAGCAGCGTAGGGACAGGGGAGGGGTACGAGCAGTACTTC. It specifies CASSVGTGEGYEQYF.

V is TRBV6-4 and J is TRBJ2-1; 7 nucleotides agree with TRBD2. The CDR3 is made up of 16 amino acids. V trimming: 5 bases; J trimming: 7 bases; junction bases outside the gene matches: 14. Germline assignment: CDR1 MRHNA and CDR2 SNTAGT. The CDR3: CASSPLAGAGWNEQFF. The CDR3 nucleotides read TGTGCCAGCAGTCCTCTTGCGGGAGCGGGGTGGAATGAGCAGTTCTTC.

The J gene is TRBJ2-7, the V gene TRBV11-2, with D possibly called TRBD1 or TRBD2 (5 bases each). Germline lookup yields CDR1 SGHAT and CDR2 FQNNGV. The germline V and J ends were trimmed by 5 bases and 2 bases, with 13 bases remaining between them. The length of the CDR3 is 14 residues. The CDR3 loop is CASSLARETYEQYF. DNA of the CDR3: TGTGCCAGCAGCCTAGCCAGGGAAACCTACGAGCAGTACTTC.

This chain links TRBV15 with TRBJ1-2; D might be TRBD1 (6 bases). The germline gives CDR1 LNHNV, CDR2 YYDKDF (reference sequence). Deletions cut 0 bases from V and 14 bases from J, with 22 bases between. This CDR3 is built from 15 residues. CDR3 coding DNA: TGTGCCACCAGCAGAGATGGGGGGGCCTTAACCTCGGCGACCTTC. Its protein product is CATSRDGGALTSATF.

This chain uses TRBV7-2 with TRBJ1-1, with D unresolved. Germline V lookup: CDR1 SGHTA, CDR2 FQGNSA. V was clipped by 3 bases and J by 0 bases, with 8 bases between them. This CDR3 is built from 14 residues. The CDR3 nucleotides are TGTGCCAGCAGCTTGACATTTCTGAACACTGAAGCTTTCTTT. Protein sequence: CASSLTFLNTEAFF.

The chain joins TRBV27 to TRBJ2-3; 8 bases align to TRBD1. Germline loops: CDR1 MNHEY, CDR2 SMNVEV (reference sequence). This CDR3 contains 15 residues. Trimming at V came to 2 bases and at J to 2 bases, leaving 3 bases not matched to a gene. The CDR3 spells CASSLDRGLTDTQYF. The CDR3 coding sequence is TGTGCCAGCAGTTTAGACAGGGGTCTCACAGATACGCAGTATTTT.

J is TRBJ1-5 and V is TRBV9; D gene uncertain. With 2 bases removed from V and 3 bases from J, the gap between germline ends came to 12 bases. The CDR3 sequence is 15 residues long. The V gene's germline CDR1 is SGDLS and CDR2 YYNGEE. The CDR3, as DNA: TGTGCCAGCAGCGTCTCTGGGCGGGCCAATCAGCCCCAGCATTTT. Protein product: CASSVSGRANQPQHF. The full variable domain, in which reference TRBV9 and TRBJ1-5 provide the parts outside the CDR3, is DSGVTQTPKHLITATGQRVTLRCSPRSGDLSVYWYQQSLDQGLQFLIQYYNGEERAKGNILERFSAQQFPDLHSELNLSSLELGDSALYFCASSVSGRANQPQHFGDGTRLSIL.

V gene TRBV27 combines with J gene TRBJ2-1; 9 nucleotides agree with TRBD2. Germline loops: CDR1 MNHEY, CDR2 SMNVEV (reference sequence). V was clipped by 3 bases and J by 0 bases; unmatched bases: 9. The CDR3 has 18 amino acids. Here the CDR3 reads CASSLGSGSVTSYNEQFF. In DNA form, the CDR3 reads TGTGCCAGCAGTTTGGGTAGCGGGAGTGTAACCTCCTACAATGAGCAGTTCTTC.

The chain is built from TRBV7-8 and TRBJ1-1, with 8 bases aligning to TRBD1. There are 15 residues in the CDR3. V shed 6 bases and J 4 bases; nucleotides not matched to a gene: 10. Germline values: CDR1 SGHVS, CDR2 FQNEAQ. DNA of the CDR3: TGTGCCAGCAGTTCTTTGGACAGGGAGGTCACTGAAGCTTTCTTT. Translation: CASSSLDREVTEAFF.

CDR3 sequence reads: CASSGGANTEAFF. The CDR3 DNA sequence: TGTGCCAGTAGTGGAGGGGCGAACACTGAAGCTTTCTTT. This chain uses TRBV19 with TRBJ1-1; maybe TRBD1 (5 bases). The CDR3 consists of 13 residues. The V and J ends lost 5 bases and 1 base respectively, with 8 bases between them. Germline CDR1 LNHDA, CDR2 SQIVND (reference sequence).

The rearrangement joins TRBV27 to TRBJ2-3, with D perhaps TRBD1 (5 bases). CDR1 MNHEY and CDR2 SMNVEV come from the germline V gene (reference sequence). The CDR3 length is 16 residues. With 8 bases removed from V and 0 bases from J, the gap between germline ends came to 18 bases. In DNA, the CDR3 is TGTGCCAGCCGTTCCATAGGGGCAGCTAGCACAGATACGCAGTATTTT. As protein: CASRSIGAASTDTQYF.

The V gene is TRBV7-2, the J gene TRBJ2-3; D unclear. V lost 1 base and J lost 3, with 5 bases in between. Germline-derived CDR1 and CDR2 are SGHTA and FQGNSA. This CDR3 contains 13 residues. This CDR3 reads CASSLVRTDTQYF. For the CDR3, the DNA is TGTGCCAGCAGCTTAGTCCGGACAGATACGCAGTATTTT.

V and J are TRBV5-1 and TRBJ2-1; D gene unclear. The CDR3 has 16 amino acids. Germline V gene lookup returns CDR1 SGHRS and CDR2 YFSETQ. Trimming removed 0 bases at V and 0 bases at J, with 10 bases between. The CDR3 region has the DNA TGCGCCAGCAGCTTGGTCTACCGGAGCTCCTACAATGAGCAGTTCTTC. It specifies CASSLVYRSSYNEQFF.

The J gene is TRBJ2-2, the V gene TRBV5-1, with a tentative D call TRBD2 (6 bases). This CDR3 is 16 amino acids long. Per the germline V gene, CDR1 is SGHRS and CDR2 is YFSETQ. V was trimmed by 4 bases and J by 4 bases, leaving 17 bases between them. In DNA, the CDR3 is TGCGCCAGCAGCCCAACTACTAGCATTTCCACCGGGGAGCTGTTTTTT. Protein product: CASSPTTSISTGELFF.

The chain employs TRBV11-3 and TRBJ2-5; the D is unclear. In germline, CDR1 is SGHNT, CDR2 YENEEA. This CDR3 contains 14 residues. The germline V and J ends were trimmed by 2 bases and 2 bases, with 9 bases remaining between them. This CDR3 is CASSLQWQQETQYF. CDR3 coding DNA: TGTGCCAGCAGCTTACAATGGCAGCAAGAGACCCAGTACTTC.

The chain carries TRBV19 and TRBJ2-2; a weak D match, TRBD2 (6 bases). V was trimmed by 7 bases and J by 7 bases, leaving 10 bases between them. From germline, CDR1 is LNHDA and CDR2 SQIVND (reference sequence). The CDR3 runs 12 residues. The CDR3 region has the DNA TGTGCCAGTACAAAGCGGGTCGGGGAGCTGTTTTTT. Amino acid sequence: CASTKRVGELFF. Combining the CDR3 with reference TRBV19 and TRBJ2-2 gives the whole variable domain DGGITQSPKYLFRKEGQNVTLSCEQNLNHDAMYWYRQDPGQGLRLIYYSQIVNDFQKGDIAEGYSVSREKKESFPLTVTSAQKNPTAFYLCASTKRVGELFFGEGSRLTVL.

The chain joins TRBV11-3 to TRBJ2-7; a possible D gene is TRBD1 (6 bases). V gave up 5 bases and J gave up 2 bases, with 16 bases separating them. From germline, CDR1 is SGHNT and CDR2 YENEEA. The CDR3 consists of 15 residues. The CDR3 bases are TGTGCCAGCAGCCTAGCAGGGGCTTCAGCCTACGAGCAGTACGTC. Its translation: CASSLAGASAYEQYV.

V usage is TRBV5-6 and J usage is TRBJ2-7; possibly TRBD2 for D (7 bases). Per the germline V gene, CDR1 is SGHDT and CDR2 is YYEEEE. The CDR3 is made up of 15 amino acids. Trimming left V 4 bases short and J 2 bases short, with 16 bases between. Here the CDR3 DNA reads TGTGCCAGCAGCGAGGGGGGGGTCGGGGCCTACGAGCAGTACGTC. The encoded protein is CASSEGGVGAYEQYV.

The V and J genes are TRBV4-1 and TRBJ2-6, with D possibly being TRBD1 (6 bases). The V end lost 1 base, the J end lost 0 bases, and 10 bases lay between the germline ends. The CDR3 has 17 amino acids. From germline, CDR1 is MGHRA and CDR2 YSYEKL. This CDR3 is CASSQVQGRSGANVLTF. The CDR3 DNA reads TGCGCCAGCAGCCAAGTACAGGGACGCTCTGGGGCCAACGTCCTGACTTTC.

The chain recombines TRBV2 with TRBJ2-7; a weak D match, TRBD2 (6 bases). V dropped 4 bases and J dropped 3 bases, with 13 bases sitting between them. Germline CDR1 SNHLY, CDR2 FYNNEI. CDR3 length equals 14 residues. The CDR3 sequence: CASSGDGGNYEQYF. CDR3 sequence (DNA): TGTGCCAGCAGTGGGGACGGGGGAAACTACGAGCAGTACTTC.

The chain recombines TRBV5-4 with TRBJ2-1; TRBD1 might be the D (6 bases). CDR3 size: 16 residues. V lost 5 bases to trimming and J lost 3 bases, with 18 bases between them. CDR1 SGHNT and CDR2 YYREEE come from the germline V gene (reference sequence). CDR3 sequence: CASSFLQGIVYNEQFF. The CDR3, as DNA: TGTGCCAGCAGTTTTCTCCAGGGGATTGTCTACAATGAGCAGTTCTTC.

The CDR3 DNA follows: TGTGCCAGCAGCTCGCCGAGCTCCTACAATGAGCAGTTCTTC. As protein: CASSSPSSYNEQFF. The chain links TRBV9 to TRBJ2-1; D is undetermined. Germline lookup yields CDR1 SGDLS and CDR2 YYNGEE. The V end was cut by 4 bases, the J end by 0 bases, with 8 bases between. This CDR3 is 14 amino acids long.

The J gene is TRBJ1-1, the V gene TRBV29-1; 7 nucleotides agree with TRBD1. V lost 5 bases to trimming and J lost 1 base; unmatched junction nucleotides: 7. The germline gives CDR1 SQVTM, CDR2 ANQGSEA. The CDR3 has 14 amino acids. The CDR3 here is CSVSEQGENTEAFF. The CDR3, as DNA: TGCAGCGTTTCTGAGCAGGGGGAGAACACTGAAGCTTTCTTT.

This rearrangement joins TRBV7-8 to TRBJ1-1, with D maybe TRBD1 (5 bases). CDR1 SGHVS and CDR2 FQNEAQ come from the germline V gene. The CDR3 contains 14 residues. The V and J ends lost 7 bases and 1 base respectively, with 13 bases between them. The CDR3 region has the DNA TGTGCCAGCACCGAGGCGGGGCCGAACACTGAAGCTTTCTTT. Amino acids: CASTEAGPNTEAFF.

This clone was seen a single time. The chain couples TRBV10-3 to TRBJ2-1, with 10 positions matching TRBD2. CDR3 length equals 15 residues. Germline-derived CDR1 and CDR2 are ENHRY and SYGVKD. Losses at the gene ends were 10 bases for V and 7 bases for J; bases not matched to a gene: 13. CDR3 sequence reads: CATSTSGPLLNEQFF. The CDR3 DNA reads as TGTGCCACTTCGACTAGCGGGCCCCTTTTGAATGAGCAGTTCTTC.

J is TRBJ2-2 and V is TRBV7-3, with TRBD1 matching 10 bases. The CDR3 is 16 residues long. Germline CDR1 SGHTA, CDR2 FQGTGA. V shed 5 bases and J 7 bases; nucleotides not matched to a gene: 10. CDR3 sequence: CASSPRGQGISGELFF. CDR3 coding DNA: TGTGCCAGCAGCCCCAGGGGACAGGGGATAAGCGGGGAGCTGTTTTTT.

The V call is TRBV7-8, the J call TRBJ2-1; maybe TRBD2 (5 bases). This CDR3 contains 17 residues. Deletions cut 2 bases from V and 4 bases from J, with 18 bases between. Germline assignment: CDR1 SGHVS and CDR2 FQNEAQ. Here the CDR3 reads CASSLIGRATPYNEQFF. The CDR3 DNA follows: TGTGCCAGCAGCTTAATAGGGCGGGCGACCCCTTACAATGAGCAGTTCTTC.